A selection of T cell receptor beta chains follows, all from one sample in a study of T cells in Graves' hyperthyroidism and ophthalmopathy. TCRdb used MiXCR to reprocess the multiplex PCR reads, holding one entry per CDR3 protein. The repertoire has almost 250,000 distinct CDR3 sequences, almost 25% of them found once; the top ten carry about a third. The sample consisted of blood. The receptors were sampled from a woman aged 40 to 50 with Graves' ophthalmopathy. Both conserved end residues are part of each CDR3. The order of the fields is CDR3 DNA, CDR3 protein, V gene, D gene, clone size, J gene. D genes are given only for firm matches. Clone size appears in some rows only: once, few, many, or a class for an expanded clone.

TGCAGTGCTAGAAGGCAGGGACGGCAAGAGACCCAGTACTTC CSARRQGRQETQYF TRBV20-1 . once TRBJ2-5
TGCGCCAGCAGCCAAGAGAATGGGGAGACCCAGTACTTC CASSQENGETQYF TRBV4-1 . many TRBJ2-5
TGTGCCAGCAGCCTCGGGAGGGGCTACAATCAGCCCCAGCATTTT CASSLGRGYNQPQHF TRBV6-5 . many TRBJ1-5
TGTGCCAGCAGTTCGGGCGTCAACCCTGGCTATGGCTACATCTTC CASSSGVNPGYGYIF TRBV12-3/TRBV12-4 . few TRBJ1-2
TGCAATGCCTCCGGGGGGGAGCGGGAGGGCGAGCAGTACTTC CNASGGEREGEQYF TRBV20-1 TRBD2 many TRBJ2-7
TGTGCCACCAGCATACGGACAGGGGACGGCTACACCTTC CATSIRTGDGYTF TRBV15 TRBD1 many TRBJ1-2
TGTGCCAGCAGCTTAGAGGGGTGGAACACTGAAGCTTTCTTT CASSLEGWNTEAFF TRBV7-9 . many TRBJ1-1
TGTGCCTGGAGTGTACAGGGAGCATTCACCGGGGAGCTGTTTTTT CAWSVQGAFTGELFF TRBV30 . many TRBJ2-2
TGTGCCAGCAGCGGGGGACAGGGGGAGTATGGCTACACCTTC CASSGGQGEYGYTF TRBV7-2 TRBD1 . TRBJ1-2
TGTGCCAGCCCCCCTAAGGGAAGGAACACCGGGGAGCTGTTTTTT CASPPKGRNTGELFF TRBV7-9 . . TRBJ2-2
TGCGCCAGCAGCTTGGCGCCTAGCGGACTAGATACCTACGAGCAGTACTTC CASSLAPSGLDTYEQYF TRBV5-1 TRBD2 many TRBJ2-7
TGTGCCAGCAGTGAAAGATCTAACTATGGCTACACCTTC CASSERSNYGYTF TRBV27 . many TRBJ1-2
TGCAGTGCTAGTAGAGGGGCCTCAGCCAAAAACATTCAGTACTTC CSASRGASAKNIQYF TRBV20-1 . many TRBJ2-4
TGTGCCAGCAGCCAGGACCAGATGGAGACCCAGTACTTC CASSQDQMETQYF TRBV2 . . TRBJ2-5
TGTGCCAGCTCTCATCTTGACAGGGAGTTCTCTGGGGCCAACGTCCTGACTTTC CASSHLDREFSGANVLTF TRBV6-4 TRBD1 many TRBJ2-6
TGTGCCAGCTCACCTAACGGGGCCAACGTCCTGACTTTC CASSPNGANVLTF TRBV18 . many TRBJ2-6
TGTGCCAGCAGCCAAGACGAGGGACCAGGCCACTACGAGCAGTACTTC CASSQDEGPGHYEQYF TRBV3-1 . few TRBJ2-7
TGTGCCAGCAAGGGCCAGGGGTTCGTGGGAGAGACCCAGTACTTC CASKGQGFVGETQYF TRBV6-5 . many TRBJ2-5
TGTGCCAGCAGTGGACCGCTAGCGAACACTGAAGCTTTCTTT CASSGPLANTEAFF TRBV28 . . TRBJ1-1
TGTGCCAGCAGCCAACCTGGACAGACAGCTGAAGCTTTCTTT CASSQPGQTAEAFF TRBV7-3 . many TRBJ1-1
TGTGCCAGCCAGAAGTCCACGGGGGCGAGCACTGAAGCTTTCTTT CASQKSTGASTEAFF TRBV28 . . TRBJ1-1
TGTGCCAGCAGGGGACAGGGGTATGGGCGTCAGCCCCAGCATTTT CASRGQGYGRQPQHF TRBV28 TRBD1 many TRBJ1-5
TGTGCCAGCAGCCGAGACAGGGGGAACACCGGGGAGCTGTTTTTT CASSRDRGNTGELFF TRBV11-2 TRBD1 many TRBJ2-2
TGTGCCAGCAAGGTGGGGGATTCGTACTACAATGAGCAGTTCTTC CASKVGDSYYNEQFF TRBV28 . many TRBJ2-1
TGTGCCAGCAGCGGACAGGGGTTCAATCAGCCCCAGCATTTT CASSGQGFNQPQHF TRBV6-1 TRBD1 many TRBJ1-5
TGTGCCTGGAGCCGCGGGGGTACTAGCAATCAGCCCCAGCATTTT CAWSRGGTSNQPQHF TRBV30 . many TRBJ1-5
TGCAGTGCTAGCCTTGGGCAGGGGTCCTTTATCAATCAGCCCCAGCATTTT CSASLGQGSFINQPQHF TRBV20-1 . many TRBJ1-5
TGTGCCAGCAGTTTAACATTAGGTCAGGTCAATCAGCCCCAGCATTTT CASSLTLGQVNQPQHF TRBV28 . once TRBJ1-5
TGTGCCAGCACCCAACCCGGGACTAGTTACGAGCAGTACTTC CASTQPGTSYEQYF TRBV28 TRBD2 . TRBJ2-7
TGTGCCAGCACCAAGGGCCCCCAGGGAAACTATGGCTACACCTTC CASTKGPQGNYGYTF TRBV28 . many TRBJ1-2
TGTGCCAGCAGTATGGACAGGCCGAAGACCTATGGCTACACCTTC CASSMDRPKTYGYTF TRBV28 TRBD1 . TRBJ1-2
TGTGCCACCAGTGATCCGAACAGGGGTTGGGGACGGGAGACCCAGTACTTC CATSDPNRGWGRETQYF TRBV24-1 TRBD1 many TRBJ2-5
TGTGCCTGGTTCAGTCCCTCTCGGGCCAACGTCCTGACTTTC CAWFSPSRANVLTF TRBV30 . few TRBJ2-6
TGTGCCAGCAGCGAGACTAGCGGGCGCTCCTACGAGCAGTACTTC CASSETSGRSYEQYF TRBV12-3/TRBV12-4 TRBD2 . TRBJ2-7
TGTGCCAGCAGCGGTCGGGGGCAAGGGAATCAGCCCCAGCATTTT CASSGRGQGNQPQHF TRBV28 . many TRBJ1-5
TGTGCCAGCAGCTTAGACGACACTTTCTTACTCTACGAGCAGTACTTC CASSLDDTFLLYEQYF TRBV7-8 . . TRBJ2-7
TGTGCCAGCAGCTTAGGTAGGCTAGCGGGGGCCTACGAGCAGTACTTC CASSLGRLAGAYEQYF TRBV11-2 TRBD2 many TRBJ2-7
TGCAGCGTTGTTGCAGGGAGAAAAGGTGGAGCTTTCTTT CSVVAGRKGGAFF TRBV29-1 . many TRBJ1-1
TGTGCCAGCAGAGGACAGGGGAACCTTGAAGCTTTCTTT CASRGQGNLEAFF TRBV6-5 TRBD1 many TRBJ1-1
TGCGCCAGCAGCCTGGCCGGGACAGGCGCTTCCTACGAGCAGTACTTC CASSLAGTGASYEQYF TRBV5-1 TRBD1 . TRBJ2-7
TGCAGCGTTGTCCCACTAGCGGGAGTTGCCTACGAGCAGTACTTC CSVVPLAGVAYEQYF TRBV29-1 TRBD2 many TRBJ2-7
TGCGCCAGCAGCTTGGGAGCGGGAGTCGGCACCGGGGAGCTGTTTTTT CASSLGAGVGTGELFF TRBV5-1 TRBD2 many TRBJ2-2
TGCGCCAGCAGCTTGGGTTCTAGCGGGATGCTTTACGAGCAGTACTTC CASSLGSSGMLYEQYF TRBV5-1 TRBD2 many TRBJ2-7
TGTGCCATCATAGGTACAGGATATAGCTCCTACGAGCAGTACTTC CAIIGTGYSSYEQYF TRBV10-3 . many TRBJ2-7
TGTGCCAGCAGCTTAGGTTCGAGCTCCTACGAGCAGTACTTC CASSLGSSSYEQYF TRBV7-2 . many TRBJ2-7
TGTGCCAGCAGTCGGACTAGCGGGAGTTGGCAGTACTTC CASSRTSGSWQYF TRBV28 TRBD2 many TRBJ2-7
TGTGCCAGCAGTCCTTGGGACAGTGTTAATCAGCCCCAGCATTTT CASSPWDSVNQPQHF TRBV27 TRBD1 many TRBJ1-5
TGTGCCAGCAGTCCACGTCGACCCGGCTCTGGAAACACCATATATTTT CASSPRRPGSGNTIYF TRBV11-2 . . TRBJ1-3
TGTGCCAGCAGCCAGCAGGGTTGGAGTGAAGAGACCCAGTACTTC CASSQQGWSEETQYF TRBV3-1 . many TRBJ2-5
TGTGCCAGCAGCTTAAGCGGGATGACCTACGAGCAGTACTTC CASSLSGMTYEQYF TRBV13 TRBD2 many TRBJ2-7
TGTGCCAGCTCACACTTGGCAAGTGGACAGCTTAACACTGAAGCTTTCTTT CASSHLASGQLNTEAFF TRBV18 . many TRBJ1-1
TGCAGCGTGACCCTGGCCGATCCTAACTATGGCTACACCTTC CSVTLADPNYGYTF TRBV29-1 . many TRBJ1-2
TGTGCCAGCAGCCCGACAGGGAGAACGGGGGAGACCCAGTACTTC CASSPTGRTGETQYF TRBV12-2 . . TRBJ2-5
TGTGCCAGCAGTTCGAGACTAGCGGTCTACGAGCAGTACTTC CASSSRLAVYEQYF TRBV7-2 TRBD2 few TRBJ2-7
TGTGCCAGCAGATATACAGGGGGCCGGGAGACTCAGTACTTC CASRYTGGRETQYF TRBV28 TRBD1 . TRBJ2-5